This T cell receptor beta chain stems from a study of vaccination effects on CD4 cells after COVID-19. Profiling relied on immunoSEQ multiplex PCR, and the TCRdb table lists in-frame clones only, not all of them. The table lists approximately 30,000 clones, just under 75% of them singletons. Cultured cells yielded isolated CD4+ T cells after roughly 11 days. It was two doses of either the BNT162b2 or mRNA-1273 vaccine that participants received. Each vaccine recipient was nucleocapsid antibody negative and had no prior SARS-CoV-2 infection. Worth noting for this clone: Its antigen is still unknown.

Findings and limits, study-wide: Late post-vaccination samples showed marked contraction of infection- and vaccine-induced clones.

The CDR3 runs 15 residues. Germline CDR1 and CDR2: MDHEN and SYDVKM. V was trimmed by 6 bases and J by 5 bases, leaving 20 bases between them. The chain combines TRBV28 with TRBJ2-7; a weak D match, TRBD2 (5 bases). The input for sequencing was CD4+ T cells from PBMCs cultured without peptide, taken after COVID-19 vaccination. The sequence came from a human donor who received a COVID-19 vaccine. CDR3: CASSSPLEMGDEQYF. CDR3 DNA sequence: TGTGCCAGCAGCTCCCCTCTTGAAATGGGAGACGAGCAGTACTTC.